These 6 T cell receptor beta chains were all obtained from the same sample, sequenced in a study of T cells in Graves' hyperthyroidism and ophthalmopathy. It was RNA transcripts that yielded the amplified TCR beta CDR3 regions. The TCR CDR3 was amplified in a first-round RT-PCR using the HTBI primer set. Each CDR3 protein is one row after TCRdb ran MiXCR on the multiplex PCR reads. Among approximately 210,000 distinct CDR3 sequences listed, roughly 17% were seen once. Sequenced: blood. These receptors were taken from a man in his forties or fifties with Graves' hyperthyroidism.

This clonotype showed up many times. The chain joins TRBV3-1 to TRBJ2-1; TRBD2 matches at 10 bases. The CDR3 has 16 amino acids. V dropped 4 bases and J dropped 5; count of bases not matched to a gene: 8. Germline V gene lookup returns CDR1 LGHDT and CDR2 YNNKEL (reference sequence). CDR3 bases: TGTGCCAGCAGCCTACGAAGCGGGAGGGTCAACAATGAGCAGTTCTTC. It codes for CASSLRSGRVNNEQFF.

This clonotype was seen ten or more times. The CDR3 DNA is TGTGCCAGCAGTGAAGAACTAGCGGGAGACAATGAGCAGTTCTTC. Its protein product is CASSEELAGDNEQFF. The chain couples TRBV2 to TRBJ2-1, with 11 bases that match TRBD2. Germline V gene lookup returns CDR1 SNHLY and CDR2 FYNNEI. This CDR3 is 15 amino acids long. Trimming removed 1 base from V and 5 bases from J; junction bases left unmatched: 1. The full variable domain, rest sourced from reference TRBV2 and TRBJ2-1, is EPEVTQTPSHQVTQMGQEVILRCVPISNHLYFYWYRQILGQKVEFLVSFYNNEISEKSEIFDDQFSVERPDGSNFTLKIRSTKLEDSAMYFCASSEELAGDNEQFFGPGTRLTVL.

This clonotype has just a few counts. V is TRBV6-1 and J is TRBJ2-3; no clear D gene. V was shortened by 6 bases and J by 4 bases, with 23 bases between the two germline ends. The length of the CDR3 is 17 residues. Germline CDR1 and CDR2: MNHNS and SASEGT. The CDR3 nucleotides read TGTGCCAGCAGCCGCTCCAATTTGAAGGGCGGCCCAGATACGCAGTATTTT. This translates into CASSRSNLKGGPDTQYF.

This clonotype showed up many times. CDR3 protein: CAISAGTGAETQYF. The CDR3 DNA sequence: TGTGCCATCAGTGCCGGGACAGGGGCAGAGACCCAGTACTTC. The chain links TRBV10-3 to TRBJ2-5; 10 positions match TRBD1. V trimming: 4 bases; J trimming: 4 bases; junction bases outside the gene matches: 3. This CDR3 has 14 residues. Germline V gene data show CDR1 as ENHRY and CDR2 as SYGVKD.

This clonotype has a handful of counts. V usage is TRBV12-3 or TRBV12-4 and J usage is TRBJ2-1, with TRBD2 matching 7 bases. V shed 2 bases and J 4 bases; nucleotides not matched to a gene: 17. The CDR3 is made up of 19 amino acids. The CDR3 spells CASSLQRRDGGRVYNEQFF. CDR3 nucleotides: TGTGCCAGCAGTTTACAGAGGCGGGATGGCGGGAGAGTATACAATGAGCAGTTCTTC.

The CDR3 loop is CASSLGTSGGGLDTQYF. For the CDR3, the DNA is TGTGCCAGCAGCCTTGGGACTAGCGGAGGGGGCCTGGATACGCAGTATTTT. The chain carries TRBV7-2 and TRBJ2-3; the match to TRBD2 covers 11 bases. Trimming at V came to 5 bases and at J to 6 bases, leaving 13 bases not matched to a gene. This CDR3 contains 17 residues. Germline V gene sequence: CDR1 SGHTA, CDR2 FQGNSA.